One sample yielded the 17 T cell receptor beta chains listed below, sequenced in a study of T cells in narcolepsy. Profiling relied on immunoSEQ multiplex PCR, and the TCRdb table lists in-frame clones only, not all of them. Of about 32,000 clones in the sample, over 70% were seen once. What was sequenced was memory (CD45RA-) CD4+ T cells from blood. These receptors all stem from a human donor in good health.

V gene TRBV14 combines with J gene TRBJ1-1; no clear D gene. From germline, CDR1 is SGHDN and CDR2 FVKESK. The germline V and J ends were trimmed by 1 base and 6 bases, with 12 bases remaining between them. The length of the CDR3 is 14 residues. CDR3 DNA sequence: TGTGCCAGCAGCCAAGTATTTGGCAGCGCTGAAGCTTTCTTT. Amino acids: CASSQVFGSAEAFF.

The rearrangement uses TRBV11-2 and TRBJ2-3, with 9 nucleotides matching TRBD1. The germline gives CDR1 SGHAT, CDR2 FQNNGV. V lost 3 bases and J lost 2; bases outside the gene matches: 3. This CDR3 is 15 amino acids long. The CDR3 region has the DNA TGTGCCAGCAGCTTTGGACAGGGGTTCACAGATACGCAGTATTTT. As protein: CASSFGQGFTDTQYF.

The chain carries TRBV12-1 and TRBJ2-1; the D segment call TRBD2 is taken from the table without a DNA check. TRBV12-1 is recorded as a pseudogene. The CDR3 runs 17 residues. CDR3 nucleotides: TGTGCCAGCAAAACCCCACGGGCGGAGGACTCCTACAATGAGCAGTTCTTC. Residues: CASKTPRAEDSYNEQFF.

The chain joins TRBV7-9 to TRBJ1-4, with TRBD1 identical over 10 bases. J gave up 6 bases and V 6 bases, and 7 bases lay outside the gene matches. The CDR3 sequence is 15 residues long. Germline V lookup: CDR1 SEHNR, CDR2 FQNEAQ (reference sequence). The CDR3 coding sequence is TGTGCCAGCAGTAAGGAGGGACAGGGGTATGAAAAACTGTTTTTT. Protein sequence: CASSKEGQGYEKLFF.

This chain links TRBV11-1 with TRBJ1-1; 8 bases match TRBD1. V dropped 5 bases and J dropped 0; count of bases not matched to a gene: 8. This CDR3 spans 16 amino acids. CDR1 and CDR2 (germline): SGHAT, FQDESV (reference sequence). The DNA of the CDR3 is TGTGCCAGCAGCCGGGGGACAGGTCTCCTGAACACTGAAGCTTTCTTT. It translates to CASSRGTGLLNTEAFF.

This chain uses TRBV7-3 with TRBJ1-6, with D possibly TRBD1 on 6 matching bases. Trimming removed 8 bases from V and 5 bases from J, with 16 bases in between. Per germline, CDR1 SGHTA and CDR2 FQGTGA. The CDR3 totals 15 residues. CDR3 bases: TGTGCCAGCCTTAACCGGGACACTAATAATTCACCCCTCCACTTT. Translated, it gives CASLNRDTNNSPLHF.

V gene TRBV2 combines with J gene TRBJ1-1, with TRBD1 identical over 9 bases. Looked up from germline, CDR1 is SNHLY and CDR2 is FYNNEI. The CDR3 spans 14 residues. Losses at the gene ends were 10 bases for V and 4 bases for J; bases not matched to a gene: 10. The CDR3 loop reads CATTRDRAPTEAFF. The CDR3 DNA reads TGTGCCACAACCCGGGACAGGGCACCCACTGAAGCTTTCTTT.

This clone was detected a few times. This chain joins TRBV5-1 and TRBJ2-2, with D possibly matching TRBD2 (6 bases). Germline V gene data show CDR1 as SGHRS and CDR2 as YFSETQ. Trimming left V 3 bases short and J 4 bases short, with 7 bases between. There are 13 residues in the CDR3. Written as DNA, the CDR3 is TGCGCCAGCAGCTCGGGGGTCACCGGGGAGCTGTTTTTT. Its protein product is CASSSGVTGELFF.

The chain combines TRBV15 with TRBJ2-2; D not resolved. This CDR3 region has 14 residues. Germline assignment: CDR1 LNHNV and CDR2 YYDKDF (reference sequence). V was cut by 3 bases and J by 6 bases, with 11 bases left in between. Here the CDR3 reads CATSSTRAAGELFF. The CDR3 DNA sequence: TGTGCCACCAGCAGCACACGGGCCGCCGGGGAGCTGTTTTTT.

This clone came up once. The chain recombines TRBV7-9 with TRBJ1-2; 12 nucleotides match TRBD1. Germline values: CDR1 SEHNR, CDR2 FQNEAQ (reference sequence). The CDR3 length is 17 residues. V lost 1 base to trimming and J lost 0 bases; unmatched junction nucleotides: 3. The CDR3 DNA follows: TGTGCCAGCAGCTTAGGAGGGACAGGGGGCCCTAACTATGGCTACACCTTC. Its translation: CASSLGGTGGPNYGYTF.

By sample share, this clone is medium-sized. The chain links TRBV2 to TRBJ2-2, with D tentatively TRBD2 (5 bases). The CDR3 runs to 16 residues. CDR1 SNHLY and CDR2 FYNNEI come from the germline V gene. The V gene lost 2 bases and the J gene lost 2 bases, with 12 bases spanning the gap. CDR3 region: CASSELRALNTGELFF. CDR3 nucleotides: TGTGCCAGCAGTGAATTGCGGGCCTTAAACACCGGGGAGCTGTTTTTT.

J is TRBJ2-1 and V is TRBV19; 8 nucleotides agree with TRBD1. The length of the CDR3 is 16 residues. The germline gives CDR1 LNHDA, CDR2 SQIVND (reference sequence). The V gene end was trimmed by 10 bases and the J gene end by 6 bases; junction bases not matched to a gene: 17. In DNA, the CDR3 is TGTGCCACCCAAACCAGGGGGCGCGGAAGCCGCAATGAGCAGTTCTTC. Its translation: CATQTRGRGSRNEQFF. Looking up the rest from reference TRBV19 and TRBJ2-1 gives the full variable domain: DGGITQSPKYLFRKEGQNVTLSCEQNLNHDAMYWYRQDPGQGLRLIYYSQIVNDFQKGDIAEGYSVSREKKESFPLTVTSAQKNPTAFYLCATQTRGRGSRNEQFFGPGTRLTVL.

The V call is TRBV6-5, the J call TRBJ1-5, with 8 bases fitting TRBD1. The CDR3 has 13 residues. V trimming: 6 bases; J trimming: 4 bases; junction bases outside the gene matches: 2. CDR1 and CDR2 (germline): MNHEY, SVGAGI. CDR3 loop: CASRGQANQPQHF. CDR3 nucleotide sequence: TGTGCCAGCAGGGGACAGGCTAATCAGCCCCAGCATTTT.

The gene calls are TRBV6-1 and TRBJ2-7; 10 bases map to TRBD2. CDR3 size: 15 residues. CDR1 and CDR2 from the germline V gene are MNHNS and SASEGT. Germline trimming cut 4 bases from V and 6 bases from J; bases unmatched to any gene: 9. The CDR3: CASSGTLAGASEQYF. In DNA, the CDR3 is TGTGCCAGCAGTGGAACCCTAGCGGGAGCGAGCGAGCAGTACTTC.

V usage is TRBV30 and J usage is TRBJ1-5, with TRBD1 as a possible D gene (6 bases). The CDR3 is 15 residues long. CDR1 GTSNPN and CDR2 SVGIG come from the germline V gene (reference sequence). The V gene lost 1 base and the J gene lost 7 bases, with 17 bases spanning the gap. CDR3 region: CAWSDGTGLWQPQHF. The CDR3 coding sequence is TGTGCCTGGAGTGACGGAACAGGGCTTTGGCAGCCCCAGCATTTT. Looking up the rest from reference TRBV30 and TRBJ1-5 gives the full variable domain: SQTIHQWPATLVQPVGSPLSLECTVEGTSNPNLYWYRQAAGRGLQLLFYSVGIGQISSEVPQNLSASRPQDRQFILSSKKLLLSDSGFYLCAWSDGTGLWQPQHFGDGTRLSIL.

The chain couples TRBV6-1 to TRBJ1-2, with D tentatively TRBD1 (6 bases). Germline CDR1 is MNHNS and CDR2 is SASEGT. The CDR3 runs to 13 residues. Trimming stripped 8 bases from V and 3 bases from J, with 13 bases between. As DNA, the CDR3 is TGTGCCAGCTTGACAGGCGACTACTATGGCTACACCTTC. Translation gives CASLTGDYYGYTF.

The chain is built from TRBV14 and TRBJ1-1; 8 bases are a match to TRBD1. CDR3 size: 16 residues. V was pared by 3 bases and J by 5 bases, with 11 bases of the junction left unmatched. The germline CDR1 and CDR2 sequences are SGHDN and FVKESK. CDR3 loop: CASSQRTGTGGTEAFF. The CDR3 bases are TGTGCCAGCAGCCAGCGTACCGGGACAGGCGGAACTGAAGCTTTCTTT.